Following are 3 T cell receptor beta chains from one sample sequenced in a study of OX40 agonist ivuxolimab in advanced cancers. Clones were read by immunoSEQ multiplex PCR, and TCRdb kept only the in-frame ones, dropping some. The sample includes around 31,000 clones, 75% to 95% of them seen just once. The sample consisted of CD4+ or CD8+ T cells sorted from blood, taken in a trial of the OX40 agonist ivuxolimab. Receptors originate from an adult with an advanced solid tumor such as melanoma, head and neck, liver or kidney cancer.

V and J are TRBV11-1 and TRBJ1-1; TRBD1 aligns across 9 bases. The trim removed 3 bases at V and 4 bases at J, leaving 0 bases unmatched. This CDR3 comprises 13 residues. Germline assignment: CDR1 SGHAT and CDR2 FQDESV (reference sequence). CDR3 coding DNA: TGTGCCAGCAGCTTGGGACAGGGCACTGAAGCTTTCTTT. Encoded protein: CASSLGQGTEAFF.

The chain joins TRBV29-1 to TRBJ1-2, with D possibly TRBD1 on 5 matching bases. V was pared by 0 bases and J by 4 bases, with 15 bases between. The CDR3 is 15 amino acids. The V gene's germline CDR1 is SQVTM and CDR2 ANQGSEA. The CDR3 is CSVEDPRGNVYGYTF. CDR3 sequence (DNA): TGCAGCGTTGAAGATCCGAGGGGAAACGTCTATGGCTACACCTTC. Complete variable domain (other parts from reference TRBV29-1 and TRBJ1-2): SAVISQKPSRDICQRGTSLTIQCQVDSQVTMMFWYRQQPGQSLTLIATANQGSEATYESGFVIDKFPISRPNLTFSTLTVSNMSPEDSSIYLCSVEDPRGNVYGYTFGSGTRLTVV.

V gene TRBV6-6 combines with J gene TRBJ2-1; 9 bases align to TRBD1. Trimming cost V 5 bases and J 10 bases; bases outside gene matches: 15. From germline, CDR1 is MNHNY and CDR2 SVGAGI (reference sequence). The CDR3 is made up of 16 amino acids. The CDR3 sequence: CASSATSGTGLGEQFF. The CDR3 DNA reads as TGTGCCAGCAGTGCGACCTCCGGGACAGGGCTCGGAGAGCAGTTCTTC.